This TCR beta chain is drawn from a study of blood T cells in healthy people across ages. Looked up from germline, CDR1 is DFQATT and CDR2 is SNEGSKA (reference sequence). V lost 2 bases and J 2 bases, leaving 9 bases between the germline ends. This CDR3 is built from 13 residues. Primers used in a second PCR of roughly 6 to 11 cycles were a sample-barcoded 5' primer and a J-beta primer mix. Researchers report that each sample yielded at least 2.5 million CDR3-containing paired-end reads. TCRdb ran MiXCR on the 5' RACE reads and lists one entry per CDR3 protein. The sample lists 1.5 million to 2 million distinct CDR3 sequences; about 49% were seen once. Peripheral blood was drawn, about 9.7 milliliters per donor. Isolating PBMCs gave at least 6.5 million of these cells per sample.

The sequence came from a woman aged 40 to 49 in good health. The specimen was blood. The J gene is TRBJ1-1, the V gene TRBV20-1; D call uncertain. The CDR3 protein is CSARFPINTEAFF. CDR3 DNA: TGCAGTGCTAGATTTCCTATTAACACTGAAGCTTTCTTT.